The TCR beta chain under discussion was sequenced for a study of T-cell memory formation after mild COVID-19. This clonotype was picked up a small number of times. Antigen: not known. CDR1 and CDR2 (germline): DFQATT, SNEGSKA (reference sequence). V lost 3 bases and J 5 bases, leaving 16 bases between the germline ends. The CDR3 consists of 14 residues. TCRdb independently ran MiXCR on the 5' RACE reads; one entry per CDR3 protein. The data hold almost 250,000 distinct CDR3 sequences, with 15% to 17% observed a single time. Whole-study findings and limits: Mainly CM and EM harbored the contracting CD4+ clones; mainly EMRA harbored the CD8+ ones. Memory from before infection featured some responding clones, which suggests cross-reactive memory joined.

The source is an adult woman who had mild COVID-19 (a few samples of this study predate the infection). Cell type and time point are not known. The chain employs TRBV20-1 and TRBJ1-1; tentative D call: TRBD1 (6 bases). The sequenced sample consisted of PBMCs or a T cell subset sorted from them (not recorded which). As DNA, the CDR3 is TGCAGTGCTAGCCTCCCGGGGGCACCGACTGAAGCTTTCTTT. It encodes CSASLPGAPTEAFF.